One and the same sample provided the 26 T cell receptor beta chains below, sequenced in a study of siplizumab effects on memory and regulatory T cells. TCRdb's table, derived via immunoSEQ multiplex PCR, lists solely in-frame clones and lacks some. The repertoire has over 65,000 clones, around 95% of them found once; the top ten carry around 20%. Source material: CD8+ T cells sorted from blood. Receptors were obtained from a human donor in good health.

The chain couples TRBV5-1 to TRBJ2-1; D may be TRBD2 (6 bases). V shed 3 bases and J shed 0 bases, with 13 bases lying between them. Germline loops: CDR1 SGHRS, CDR2 YFSETQ. This CDR3 has 16 amino acids. This CDR3 reads CASSSASEYSYNEQFF. The CDR3 DNA reads as TGCGCCAGCAGCTCCGCTAGCGAATACTCCTACAATGAGCAGTTCTTC.

As DNA, the CDR3 is TGTGCCAGCAGTTTATCGTGGGAGGGCCGCTACGAGCAGTACTTC. Protein: CASSLSWEGRYEQYF. This chain uses TRBV27 with TRBJ2-7; 7 bases align to TRBD2. After removal of 0 bases from V and 3 bases from J, the junction contained 5 bases not matched to a gene. The CDR3 sequence is 15 residues long. The V gene's germline CDR1 is MNHEY and CDR2 SMNVEV (reference sequence).

This chain connects TRBV7-3 to TRBJ2-7; 8 bases are shared with TRBD2. V lost 2 bases to trimming and J lost 5 bases; unmatched junction nucleotides: 5. Germline CDR1 and CDR2: SGHTA and FQGTGA. This CDR3 has 14 residues. The CDR3 DNA reads TGTGCCAGCAGCTTAGCGGGAGGAGCCGACGAGCAGTACTTC. Protein product: CASSLAGGADEQYF.

This chain links TRBV27 with TRBJ2-7; D is unresolved. V was pared by 5 bases and J by 5 bases, with 7 bases between. The CDR3 length is 11 residues. Germline V CDR1 and CDR2: MNHEY, SMNVEV (reference sequence). CDR3 sequence: CASSNTNEQYF. The CDR3 DNA reads as TGTGCCAGCAGTAATACGAACGAGCAGTACTTC.

The genes are TRBV5-1 and TRBJ2-5, with 10 bases lining up with TRBD1. The CDR3 runs to 16 residues. Germline trimming cut 4 bases from V and 1 base from J; bases unmatched to any gene: 7. CDR1 is SGHRS, CDR2 YFSETQ, per germline. CDR3 loop: CASSGYGTGAQETQYF. DNA of the CDR3: TGCGCCAGCAGCGGATACGGGACAGGGGCCCAAGAGACCCAGTACTTC.

The chain couples TRBV9 to TRBJ2-7; 8 positions match TRBD2. J was trimmed by 3 bases and V by 0 bases; bases with no gene match: 5. Germline CDR1 and CDR2: SGDLS and YYNGEE. The length of the CDR3 is 15 residues. The CDR3 is CASSVGDSGDYEQYF. The DNA for the CDR3 is TGTGCCAGCAGCGTAGGTGATAGCGGGGACTACGAGCAGTACTTC.

Only one count was recorded for this clone. V and J are TRBV19 and TRBJ2-1; either TRBD1 or TRBD2 may fit D (5 bases each). Trimming cost V 9 bases and J 2 bases, with 17 bases left between them. CDR1 LNHDA and CDR2 SQIVND come from the germline V gene (reference sequence). The CDR3 is 15 residues long. The DNA for the CDR3 is TGTGCCAGCTCAGGGAGTAGTAGTACCTACAATGAGCAGTTCTTC. It specifies CASSGSSSTYNEQFF. Based on the CDR3 plus reference TRBV19 and TRBJ2-1, the full variable domain is DGGITQSPKYLFRKEGQNVTLSCEQNLNHDAMYWYRQDPGQGLRLIYYSQIVNDFQKGDIAEGYSVSREKKESFPLTVTSAQKNPTAFYLCASSGSSSTYNEQFFGPGTRLTVL.

This rearrangement joins TRBV7-2 to TRBJ1-5, with 7 bases lining up with TRBD1. V gave up 5 bases and J gave up 4 bases; unmatched junction bases: 8. The germline V gene has CDR1 SGHTA and CDR2 FQGNSA. CDR3 length: 15 residues. CDR3 coding DNA: TGTGCCAGCAGCCTGTACAGGGGTGGGAATCAGCCCCAGCATTTT. Its protein is CASSLYRGGNQPQHF.

This sequence joins TRBV28 and TRBJ2-5; no reliable D call. This CDR3 contains 17 residues. Germline V gene sequence: CDR1 MDHEN, CDR2 SYDVKM. V lost 5 bases to trimming and J lost 2 bases, with 21 bases between them. The CDR3, as DNA: TGTGCCAGCAGTCGGGCAGGTACCCTCCAATTGCAAGAGACCCAGTACTTC. Amino acids: CASSRAGTLQLQETQYF.

The chain couples TRBV5-6 to TRBJ1-2, with TRBD1 matching 7 bases. CDR3 length equals 17 residues. CDR1 is SGHDT, CDR2 YYEEEE, per germline. V gave up 2 bases and J gave up 5 bases; unmatched junction bases: 15. This CDR3 is CASSFDLLGTDIYGYTF. Here the CDR3 DNA reads TGTGCCAGCAGCTTTGACCTTCTAGGGACAGATATTTATGGCTACACCTTC.

A word on this clone: One end of the junction is discordant with germline, which a read error may explain. The J gene is TRBJ2-7, the V gene TRBV4-2; no definite D call. This CDR3 has 13 amino acids. Germline assignment: CDR1 LGHNA and CDR2 YNFKEQ. CDR3 nucleotide sequence: TGTGCCAACAGCCAAGATCTCATCTACGAGCAGTACTTC. This gives the protein CANSQDLIYEQYF.

This chain connects TRBV29-1 to TRBJ1-1, with 9 bases identical to TRBD1. The CDR3 covers 15 residues. Germline V gene data show CDR1 as SQVTM and CDR2 as ANQGSEA. Losses at the gene ends were 6 bases for V and 4 bases for J; bases not matched to a gene: 12. The CDR3 spells CSVPEWTGDGTEAFF. DNA of the CDR3: TGCAGCGTCCCGGAGTGGACAGGGGACGGCACTGAAGCTTTCTTT.

As to this clone: The junction does not match germline at one end; this may be a read error. V is TRBV7-9 and J is TRBJ2-1, with 11 bases identical to TRBD2. This CDR3 is 16 amino acids long. The germline V gene encodes CDR1 SEHNR and CDR2 FQNEAQ (reference sequence). This chain's CDR3 is CASSLAGTSGYNEQFF. The DNA for the CDR3 is TGTGCCAGCAGCCTAGCAGGGACTAGCGGCTACAATGAGCAGTTCTTC.

The chain links TRBV19 to TRBJ2-1; D could derive from TRBD1 or TRBD2 (5 bases each). CDR1 LNHDA and CDR2 SQIVND come from the germline V gene (reference sequence). Trimming cost V 5 bases and J 2 bases, with 25 bases left between them. This CDR3 has 19 residues. The CDR3 nucleotides are TGTGCCAGTAGTGTCCTTTTGCCCGGGACCCCATCAGCCTACAATGAGCAGTTCTTC. It yields the protein CASSVLLPGTPSAYNEQFF. Variable domain in full (rest from reference TRBV19 and TRBJ2-1): DGGITQSPKYLFRKEGQNVTLSCEQNLNHDAMYWYRQDPGQGLRLIYYSQIVNDFQKGDIAEGYSVSREKKESFPLTVTSAQKNPTAFYLCASSVLLPGTPSAYNEQFFGPGTRLTVL.

This chain uses TRBV4-1 with TRBJ2-1; 7 positions match TRBD2. The CDR3 runs 14 residues. Germline V lookup: CDR1 MGHRA, CDR2 YSYEKL. V lost 6 bases to trimming and J lost 10 bases; unmatched junction nucleotides: 12. The CDR3 loop reads CASSYNPGREEQFF. The CDR3 coding sequence is TGCGCCAGCAGTTATAACCCAGGGCGGGAGGAGCAGTTCTTC.

The rearrangement links TRBV5-4 to TRBJ2-7, with 7 bases identical to TRBD2. J lost 3 bases, V lost 0 bases, and 9 bases had no gene match. Germline V gene data show CDR1 as SGHNT and CDR2 as YYREEE (reference sequence). The CDR3 has 16 residues. This chain's CDR3 is CASSLGIGSSGYEQYF. The CDR3 bases are TGTGCCAGCAGCTTGGGGATTGGGTCTAGCGGCTACGAGCAGTACTTC.

The chain carries TRBV5-1 and TRBJ1-2; 9 bases are shared with TRBD1. CDR3 length: 14 residues. The V gene's germline CDR1 is SGHRS and CDR2 YFSETQ. J gave up 7 bases and V 0 bases, and 4 bases lay outside the gene matches. The CDR3 DNA is TGCGCCAGCAGCTTGGGGGACAGGGCTTTTGGCTACACCTTC. Amino acid sequence: CASSLGDRAFGYTF.

The sample holds one count of this clone. The rearrangement links TRBV21-1 to TRBJ2-5; TRBD1, as called in the table, went unchecked against the DNA. TRBV21-1 is tagged as a pseudogene. The CDR3 loop spans 16 amino acids. The DNA of the CDR3 is TGTGCCAGCAGTCTCAACCGGGACAGGGTCTGTGAGACCCAGTACTTC. Residues: CASSLNRDRVCETQYF.

This chain connects TRBV19 to TRBJ2-5, with 10 bases aligning to TRBD1. The CDR3 is 16 amino acids. Germline CDR1 LNHDA, CDR2 SQIVND (reference sequence). V dropped 4 bases and J dropped 2; count of bases not matched to a gene: 7. CDR3 loop: CASSTWDRGNQETQYF. CDR3 nucleotides: TGTGCCAGTAGTACATGGGACAGGGGAAATCAAGAGACCCAGTACTTC.

This rearrangement joins TRBV30 to TRBJ2-7; a possible D gene is TRBD1 (5 bases). CDR3 length: 14 amino acids. Germline CDR1 reads GTSNPN; CDR2 reads SVGIG (reference sequence). V was trimmed by 5 bases and J by 2 bases, leaving 16 bases between them. CDR3 in DNA: TGTGCCTGGCAGGAAGGTGGGGCCCCCTACGAGCAGTACTTC. Its translation: CAWQEGGAPYEQYF. The variable domain in full, with the rest retrieved from reference TRBV30 and TRBJ2-7, is SQTIHQWPATLVQPVGSPLSLECTVEGTSNPNLYWYRQAAGRGLQLLFYSVGIGQISSEVPQNLSASRPQDRQFILSSKKLLLSDSGFYLCAWQEGGAPYEQYFGPGTRLTVT.

The sample holds one count of this clone. The J gene is TRBJ2-3, the V gene TRBV27; D not certain. The ends were cut back, 4 bases at V and 9 bases at J, with 8 bases in the middle. The germline gives CDR1 MNHEY, CDR2 SMNVEV (reference sequence). This CDR3 has 11 amino acids. CDR3 sequence reads: CASSYPPTQYF. The CDR3, as DNA: TGTGCCAGCAGTTACCCCCCGACGCAGTATTTT.

The chain couples TRBV29-1 to TRBJ2-1; weak D call: TRBD2 (5 bases). Trimming took off 3 bases at V and 4 bases at J, with 7 bases between the two ends. The CDR3 extends over 12 amino acids. Germline V gene sequence: CDR1 SQVTM, CDR2 ANQGSEA. The CDR3 loop is CSVDGKYNEQFF. The CDR3, as DNA: TGCAGCGTTGACGGGAAATACAATGAGCAGTTCTTC.

The CDR3 protein is CASSAEDSLSYEQYF. CDR3 nucleotide sequence: TGTGCCAGCAGCGCGGAGGACAGCCTCTCCTACGAGCAGTACTTC. The chain carries TRBV9 and TRBJ2-7; D is possibly TRBD1 (6 bases). The CDR3 extends over 15 amino acids. CDR1 and CDR2 (germline): SGDLS, YYNGEE. The V end lost 3 bases, the J end lost 0 bases, and 13 bases lay between the germline ends. Drawing the rest from reference TRBV9 and TRBJ2-7, the complete variable domain is DSGVTQTPKHLITATGQRVTLRCSPRSGDLSVYWYQQSLDQGLQFLIQYYNGEERAKGNILERFSAQQFPDLHSELNLSSLELGDSALYFCASSAEDSLSYEQYFGPGTRLTVT.

This rearrangement joins TRBV29-1 to TRBJ2-2; D is unresolved. The V gene lost 5 bases and the J gene lost 6 bases, with 4 bases spanning the gap. Germline-derived CDR1 and CDR2 are SQVTM and ANQGSEA. The CDR3 totals 10 residues. The CDR3 loop is CSVLSGELFF. The CDR3 DNA reads as TGCAGCGTTCTTTCCGGGGAGCTGTTTTTT.

In its sample, this clone was seen once. The chain links TRBV27 to TRBJ1-2; 7 bases agree with TRBD1. The V and J ends lost 8 bases and 5 bases, in that order; junction bases with no gene match: 8. The CDR3 consists of 13 residues. CDR1 and CDR2 from the germline V gene are MNHEY and SMNVEV (reference sequence). The CDR3 sequence is CASGLQGIYGYTF. As DNA, the CDR3 is TGTGCCAGCGGGTTACAGGGGATTTATGGCTACACCTTC.

The gene calls are TRBV19 and TRBJ1-4, with D hard to call. The germline V gene encodes CDR1 LNHDA and CDR2 SQIVND (reference sequence). V gave up 6 bases and J gave up 6 bases, with 8 bases separating them. This CDR3 has 12 residues. The DNA for the CDR3 is TGTGCCAGTAGCCCAGAGGATGAAAAACTGTTTTTT. Translated, it gives CASSPEDEKLFF.